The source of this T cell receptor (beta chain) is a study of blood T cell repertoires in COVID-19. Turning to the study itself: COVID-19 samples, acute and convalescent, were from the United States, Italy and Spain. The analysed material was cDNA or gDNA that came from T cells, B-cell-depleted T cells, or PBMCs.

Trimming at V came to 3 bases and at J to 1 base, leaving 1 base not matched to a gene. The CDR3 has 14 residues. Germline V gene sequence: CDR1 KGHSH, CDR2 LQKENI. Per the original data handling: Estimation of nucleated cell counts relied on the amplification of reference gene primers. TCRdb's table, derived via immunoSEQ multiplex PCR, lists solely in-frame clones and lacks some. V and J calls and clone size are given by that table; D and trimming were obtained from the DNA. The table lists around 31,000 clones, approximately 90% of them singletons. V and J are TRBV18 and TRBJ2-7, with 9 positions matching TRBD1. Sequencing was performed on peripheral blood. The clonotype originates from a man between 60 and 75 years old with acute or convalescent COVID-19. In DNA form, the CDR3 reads TGTGCCAGCTCACCCGGGACAGGGTCCTACGAGCAGTACTTC. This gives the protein CASSPGTGSYEQYF. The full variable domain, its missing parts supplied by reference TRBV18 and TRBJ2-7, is NAGVMQNPRHLVRRRGQEARLRCSPMKGHSHVYWYRQLPEEGLKFMVYLQKENIIDESGMPKERFSAEFPKEGPSILRIQQVVRGDSAAYFCASSPGTGSYEQYFGPGTRLTVT.